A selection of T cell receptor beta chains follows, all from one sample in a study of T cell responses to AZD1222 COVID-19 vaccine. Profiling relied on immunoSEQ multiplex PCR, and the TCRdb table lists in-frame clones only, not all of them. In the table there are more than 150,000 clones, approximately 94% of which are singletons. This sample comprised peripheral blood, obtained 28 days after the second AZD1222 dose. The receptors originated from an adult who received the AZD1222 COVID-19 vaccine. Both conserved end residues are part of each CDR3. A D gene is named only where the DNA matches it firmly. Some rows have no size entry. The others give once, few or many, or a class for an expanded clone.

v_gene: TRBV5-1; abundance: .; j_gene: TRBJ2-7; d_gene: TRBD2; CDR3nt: TGCGCCAGCAGGGGGCTAGCGGGAGGAACTTACGAGCAGTACTTC; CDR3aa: CASRGLAGGTYEQYF
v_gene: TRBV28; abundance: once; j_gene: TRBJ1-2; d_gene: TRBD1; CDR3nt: TGTGCCACCCCGACGGGCCGGGGGACAGCTTTGAATGGCTACACCTTC; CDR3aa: CATPTGRGTALNGYTF
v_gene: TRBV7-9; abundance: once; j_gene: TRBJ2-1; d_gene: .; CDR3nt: TGTGCCAGCAGCTTACTAGGGGCAAATGAGCAGTTCTTC; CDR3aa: CASSLLGANEQFF
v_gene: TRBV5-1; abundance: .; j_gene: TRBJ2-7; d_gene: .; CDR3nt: TGCGCCAGCAGCTTCACAGGTCCCAACTACGAGCAGTACTTC; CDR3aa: CASSFTGPNYEQYF
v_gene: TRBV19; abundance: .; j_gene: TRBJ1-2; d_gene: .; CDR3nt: TGTGCCAGCCTCCCGTCAACAGGGTTAAATGGCTACACCTTC; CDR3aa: CASLPSTGLNGYTF
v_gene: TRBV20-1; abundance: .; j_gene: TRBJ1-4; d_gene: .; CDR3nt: TGCAGTGTAGAGAGAAGAGGATTT; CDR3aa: CSVERRGF
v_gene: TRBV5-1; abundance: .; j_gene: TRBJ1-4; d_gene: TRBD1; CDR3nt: TGCGCCAGCAGTTATGACAGGGCGGAAGGAAAACTGTTTTTT; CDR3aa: CASSYDRAEGKLFF
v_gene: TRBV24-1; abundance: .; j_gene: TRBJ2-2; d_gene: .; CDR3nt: TGTGCCACCAGTGATTTCCGGGCAGCGAACACCGGGGAGCTGTTTTTT; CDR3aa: CATSDFRAANTGELFF
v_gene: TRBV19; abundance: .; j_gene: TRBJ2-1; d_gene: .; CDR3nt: TGTGCCAGTAGCCCGAGGGTGAGGGGTCGGCGAGATGAGCAGTTCTTC; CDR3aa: CASSPRVRGRRDEQFF
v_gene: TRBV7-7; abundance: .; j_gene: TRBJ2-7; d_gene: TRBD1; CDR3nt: TGTGCTAGCAGCTTTGAGGACAGGGGTTACTACGAGCAGTACTTC; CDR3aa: CASSFEDRGYYEQYF
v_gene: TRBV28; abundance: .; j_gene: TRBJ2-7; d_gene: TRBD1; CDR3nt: TGTGCCATTGAAAGACCGGGACAGGGTCGCGAGCAGTACTTC; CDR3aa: CAIERPGQGREQYF
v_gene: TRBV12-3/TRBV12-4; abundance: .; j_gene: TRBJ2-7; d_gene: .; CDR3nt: TGTGCCAGCAGCACGCTACCCGTACGGCAGTACTTC; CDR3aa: CASSTLPVRQYF
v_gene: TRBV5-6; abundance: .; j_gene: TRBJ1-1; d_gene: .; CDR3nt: TGTGCCAGCGTTCGTTGGGGAGTTGTCACTGAAGCTTTCTTT; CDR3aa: CASVRWGVVTEAFF
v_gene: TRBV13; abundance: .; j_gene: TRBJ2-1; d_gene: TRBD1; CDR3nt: TGTGCCAGCAGTCCGGGACAGAGTGACAATGAGCAGTTCTTC; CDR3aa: CASSPGQSDNEQFF
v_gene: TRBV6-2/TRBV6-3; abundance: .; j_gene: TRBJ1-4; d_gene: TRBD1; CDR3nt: TGTGCCAGCAGTCCGGGACAGGAGAATGAAAAACTGTTTTTT; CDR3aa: CASSPGQENEKLFF
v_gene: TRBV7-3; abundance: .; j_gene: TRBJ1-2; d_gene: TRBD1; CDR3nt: TGTGCCAGCAGCCTAGGACAGGGGTATGGCTACACCTTC; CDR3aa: CASSLGQGYGYTF
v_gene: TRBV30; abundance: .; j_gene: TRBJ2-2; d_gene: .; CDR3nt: TGTGCCAAAACTACAAGGAATTACAGCACCGGGGAGCTGTTTTTT; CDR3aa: CAKTTRNYSTGELFF
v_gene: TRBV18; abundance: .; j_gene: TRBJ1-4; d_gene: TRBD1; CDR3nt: TGTGCCAGCTCACCAGGACAGGATAATGAAAAACTGTTTTTT; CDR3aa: CASSPGQDNEKLFF
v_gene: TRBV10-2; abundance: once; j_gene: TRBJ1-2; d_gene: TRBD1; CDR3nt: TGCGCCAGCAGCGCCAATTTGAACAGGGGTGACAATGGCTACACCTTC; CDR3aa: CASSANLNRGDNGYTF
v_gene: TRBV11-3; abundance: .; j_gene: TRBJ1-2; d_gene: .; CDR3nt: TGTGCCAGCAGCTTATGGCAGGGGAATGGCTACACCTTC; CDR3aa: CASSLWQGNGYTF
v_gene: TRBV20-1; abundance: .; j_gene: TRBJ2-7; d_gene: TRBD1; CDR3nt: TGCAGTGCTAGTCGGGACAGGGGCCGGGACGAGCAGTACTTC; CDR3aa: CSASRDRGRDEQYF
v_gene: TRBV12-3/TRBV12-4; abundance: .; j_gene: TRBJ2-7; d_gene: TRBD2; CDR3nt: TGTGCCAGCAAAGCGGGGGGGACCTACGAGCAGTACTTC; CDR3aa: CASKAGGTYEQYF
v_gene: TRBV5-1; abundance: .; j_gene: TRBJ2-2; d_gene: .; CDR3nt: TGCGCCAGCAGCTTCTTCCGCGGCGTGAACACCGGGGAGCTGTTTTTT; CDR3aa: CASSFFRGVNTGELFF
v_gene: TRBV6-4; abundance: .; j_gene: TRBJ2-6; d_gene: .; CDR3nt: TGTGCCAGCAGTGACGGGTTTGGGGCCAACGTCCTGACTTTC; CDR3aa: CASSDGFGANVLTF
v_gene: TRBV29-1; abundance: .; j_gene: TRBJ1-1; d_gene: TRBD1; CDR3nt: TGCAGCGCAGGACAGGGAAACACTGAAGCTTTCTTT; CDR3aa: CSAGQGNTEAFF
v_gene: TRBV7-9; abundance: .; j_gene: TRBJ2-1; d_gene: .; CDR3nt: TGTGCCAGCAGCTTAGCGCTGAGACGTGGTGATGAGCAGTTCTTC; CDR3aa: CASSLALRRGDEQFF
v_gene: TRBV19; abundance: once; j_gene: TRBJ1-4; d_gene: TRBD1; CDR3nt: TGTGCCAGTGGCAGGGGGCAACGGAATGAAAAACTGTTTTTT; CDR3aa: CASGRGQRNEKLFF